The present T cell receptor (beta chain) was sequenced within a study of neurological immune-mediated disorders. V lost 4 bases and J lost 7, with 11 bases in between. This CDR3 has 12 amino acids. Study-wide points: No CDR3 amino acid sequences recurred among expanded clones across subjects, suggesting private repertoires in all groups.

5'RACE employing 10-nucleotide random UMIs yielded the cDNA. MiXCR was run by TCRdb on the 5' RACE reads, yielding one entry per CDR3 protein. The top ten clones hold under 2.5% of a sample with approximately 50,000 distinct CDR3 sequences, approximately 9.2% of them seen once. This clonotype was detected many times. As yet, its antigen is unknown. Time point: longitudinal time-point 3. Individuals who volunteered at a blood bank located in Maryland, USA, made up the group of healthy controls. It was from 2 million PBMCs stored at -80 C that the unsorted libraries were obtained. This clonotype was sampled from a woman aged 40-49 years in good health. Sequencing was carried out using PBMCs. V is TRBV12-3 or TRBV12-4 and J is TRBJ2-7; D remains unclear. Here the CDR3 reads CASSYPTGEQYF. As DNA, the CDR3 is TGTGCCAGCAGTTACCCCACGGGTGAGCAGTACTTC.